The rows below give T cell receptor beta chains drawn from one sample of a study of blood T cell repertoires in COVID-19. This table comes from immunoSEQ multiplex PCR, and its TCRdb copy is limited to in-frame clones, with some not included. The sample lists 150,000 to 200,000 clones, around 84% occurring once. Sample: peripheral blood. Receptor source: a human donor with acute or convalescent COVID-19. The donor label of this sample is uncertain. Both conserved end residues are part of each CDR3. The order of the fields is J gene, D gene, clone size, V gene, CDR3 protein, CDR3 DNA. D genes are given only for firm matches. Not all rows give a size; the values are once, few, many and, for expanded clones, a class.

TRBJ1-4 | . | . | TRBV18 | CASSPSQGRQNEKLFF | TGTGCCAGCTCACCAAGTCAGGGGCGACAAAATGAAAAACTGTTTTTT
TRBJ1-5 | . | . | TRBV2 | CASSESREGQPQHF | TGTGCCAGCAGTGAAAGCAGGGAGGGCCAGCCCCAGCATTTT
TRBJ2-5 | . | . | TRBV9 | CASSVELGLAGQETQYF | TGTGCCAGCAGCGTAGAACTGGGGTTGGCAGGGCAAGAGACCCAGTACTTC
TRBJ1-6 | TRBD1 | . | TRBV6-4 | CASSRDRASSPLHF | TGTGCCAGCAGTCGCGACAGGGCTTCTTCACCCCTCCACTTT
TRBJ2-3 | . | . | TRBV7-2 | CASSFVPNSADTQYF | TGTGCCAGCAGCTTTGTGCCAAATTCGGCAGATACGCAGTATTTT
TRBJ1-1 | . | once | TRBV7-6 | CASSSTTGLGRGYTEAFF | TGTGCCAGCAGCTCTACTACAGGGTTGGGTAGAGGGTACACTGAAGCTTTCTTT
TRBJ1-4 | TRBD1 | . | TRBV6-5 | CASSYPGQGKLFF | TGTGCCAGCAGTTACCCTGGACAGGGAAAACTGTTTTTT
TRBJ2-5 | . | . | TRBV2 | CASSVLQGRPETQYF | TGTGCCAGCAGTGTCCTCCAGGGGCGGCCAGAGACCCAGTACTTC
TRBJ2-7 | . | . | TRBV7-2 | CASSPQTTDSYEQYF | TGTGCCAGCAGCCCTCAGACCACGGACAGCTACGAGCAGTACTTC
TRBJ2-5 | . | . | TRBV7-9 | CASSLDSAGVYETQYF | TGTGCCAGCAGCTTAGATTCGGCAGGGGTGTATGAGACCCAGTACTTC
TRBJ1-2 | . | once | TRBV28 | CASTLGGARGYTF | TGTGCCAGCACCCTAGGGGGGGCTCGAGGCTACACCTTC
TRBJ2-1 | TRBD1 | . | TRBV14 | CASSHQQGAISYNEQFF | TGTGCCAGCAGCCACCAACAGGGGGCTATCTCCTACAATGAGCAGTTCTTC
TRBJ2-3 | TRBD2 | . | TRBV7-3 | CASSLASGGLDTQYF | TGTGCCAGCAGCTTGGCTAGCGGGGGCCTAGATACGCAGTATTTT
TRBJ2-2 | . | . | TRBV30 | CAWSVRRGAGELFF | TGTGCCTGGAGTGTTCGCAGGGGCGCCGGGGAGCTGTTTTTT
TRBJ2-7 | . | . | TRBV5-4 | CASSSGYEQYF | TGTGCCAGCAGCTCGGGGTACGAGCAGTACTTC
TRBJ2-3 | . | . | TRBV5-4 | CASSTDTDTQYF | TGTGCCAGCAGCACTGACACAGATACGCAGTATTTT
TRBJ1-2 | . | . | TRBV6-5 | CASRGRTYGYTF | TGTGCCAGCAGGGGGCGCACCTATGGCTACACCTTC
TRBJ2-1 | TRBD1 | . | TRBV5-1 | CASSLGQGANEQFF | TGCGCCAGCAGCTTGGGACAGGGGGCCAATGAGCAGTTCTTC
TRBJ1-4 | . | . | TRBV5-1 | CASSFGEGGKLFF | TGCGCCAGCAGCTTCGGAGAGGGAGGAAAACTGTTTTTT
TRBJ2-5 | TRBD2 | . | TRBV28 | CASSFLSGGETQYF | TGTGCCAGCAGTTTCCTGTCGGGGGGAGAGACCCAGTACTTC
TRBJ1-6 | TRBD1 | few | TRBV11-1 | CASSPRQGGGSPLHF | TGTGCCAGCAGCCCCCGACAGGGAGGAGGTTCACCCCTCCACTTT
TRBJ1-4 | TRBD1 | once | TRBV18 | CASSANRGLNEKLFF | TGTGCCAGCTCAGCAAACAGGGGACTTAATGAAAAACTGTTTTTT
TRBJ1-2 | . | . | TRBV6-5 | CASSPRGNYGYTF | TGTGCCAGCAGTCCCAGGGGAAACTATGGCTACACCTTC
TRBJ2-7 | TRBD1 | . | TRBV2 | CASSPRGGTGSYEQYF | TGTGCCAGCAGCCCGAGAGGAGGGACAGGGTCCTACGAGCAGTACTTC
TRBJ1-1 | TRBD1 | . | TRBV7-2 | CASSYGTGTKAFF | TGTGCCAGCAGCTATGGGACAGGGACCAAAGCTTTCTTT
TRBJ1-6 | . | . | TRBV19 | CASSTPGVNSPLHF | TGTGCCAGTAGTACACCAGGGGTTAATTCACCCCTCCACTTT
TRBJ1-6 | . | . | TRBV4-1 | CASSQDRFRDTGGNSPLHF | TGCGCCAGCAGCCAAGATCGATTCCGGGACACCGGAGGAAATTCACCCCTCCACTTT
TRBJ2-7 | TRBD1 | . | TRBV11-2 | CASSPDRDEQYF | TGTGCCAGCAGCCCGGACAGGGACGAGCAGTACTTC
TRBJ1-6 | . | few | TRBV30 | CACNDRIRGNSPLHF | TGTGCCTGCAATGACAGGATAAGGGGGAATTCACCCCTCCACTTT
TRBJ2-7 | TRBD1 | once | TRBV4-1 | CASSQPGQGYEQYF | TGCGCCAGCAGCCAACCGGGACAGGGTTACGAGCAGTACTTC
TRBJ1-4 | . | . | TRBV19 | CASSIPGATTNEKLFF | TGTGCCAGTAGTATACCAGGGGCGACGACTAATGAAAAACTGTTTTTT
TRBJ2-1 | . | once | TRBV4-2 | CASSQDTVLASSYNEQFF | TGTGCCAGCAGCCAAGATACCGTGTTAGCCAGCTCCTACAATGAGCAGTTCTTC
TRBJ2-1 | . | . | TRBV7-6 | CASSFGNSYEQFF | TGTGCCAGCAGCTTCGGTAATTCGTATGAGCAGTTCTTC
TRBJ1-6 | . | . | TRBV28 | CASSVNLGEGSPLHF | TGTGCCAGCAGTGTAAACCTCGGGGAAGGGTCACCCCTCCACTTT
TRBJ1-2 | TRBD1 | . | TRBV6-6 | CASSRQGVEGYTF | TGTGCCAGCAGCCGACAGGGGGTTGAAGGCTACACCTTC
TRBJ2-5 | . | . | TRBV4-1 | CASSQDLRETQYF | TGCGCCAGCAGCCAAGATTTGCGAGAGACCCAGTACTTC
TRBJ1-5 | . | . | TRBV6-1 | CASSERGILTSNQPQHF | TGTGCCAGCAGTGAACGCGGGATTCTAACTAGCAATCAGCCCCAGCATTTT
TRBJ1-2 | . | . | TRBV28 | CASSTLRNGYTF | TGTGCCAGCAGTACCCTCAGGAATGGCTACACCTTC
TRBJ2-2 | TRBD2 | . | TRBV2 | CASSRAGGPTGELFF | TGTGCCAGCAGTAGAGCGGGGGGGCCCACCGGGGAGCTGTTTTTT
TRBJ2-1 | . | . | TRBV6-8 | CAGRGGGDEISYNEQFF | TGTGCCGGTCGGGGAGGGGGGGATGAGATATCCTACAATGAGCAGTTCTTC
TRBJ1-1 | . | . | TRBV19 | CASSAHSLGDTEAFF | TGTGCCAGTAGTGCTCACAGCTTAGGGGACACTGAAGCTTTCTTT
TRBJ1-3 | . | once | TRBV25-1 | CASSETGDRGNTIYF | TGTGCCAGCAGTGAGACGGGGGACCGCGGGAACACCATATATTTT
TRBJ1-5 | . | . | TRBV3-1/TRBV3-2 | CASSQGVGDQPQHF | TGTGCCAGCAGCCAAGGGGTAGGGGATCAGCCCCAGCATTTT
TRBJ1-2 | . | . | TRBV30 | CAWSTGTSNYGYTF | TGTGCCTGGAGCACAGGCACCTCTAACTATGGCTACACCTTC
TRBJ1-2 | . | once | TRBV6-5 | CASSLGRGGANYGYTF | TGTGCCAGCAGTTTGGGTCGCGGGGGAGCTAACTATGGCTACACCTTC
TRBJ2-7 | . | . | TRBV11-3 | CASSPGDVEEQYF | TGTGCCAGCAGCCCAGGGGACGTGGAGGAGCAGTACTTC
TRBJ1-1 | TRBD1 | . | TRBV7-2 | CASRMDRGGNTEAFF | TGTGCCAGCAGAATGGACAGGGGAGGAAACACTGAAGCTTTCTTT
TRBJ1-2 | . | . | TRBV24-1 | CATSDVQGSYTF | TGTGCCACCAGTGATGTCCAGGGAAGCTACACCTTC
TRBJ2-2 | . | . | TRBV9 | CASSPILTNTGELFF | TGTGCCAGCAGCCCTATCCTCACGAACACCGGGGAGCTGTTTTTT
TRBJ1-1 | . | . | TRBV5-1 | CASSQQMNTEAFF | TGCGCCAGCAGCCAACAAATGAACACTGAAGCTTTCTTT
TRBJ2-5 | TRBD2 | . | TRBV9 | CASSVGSSGGRQETQYF | TGTGCCAGCAGCGTAGGGTCTAGCGGGGGGCGCCAAGAGACCCAGTACTTC
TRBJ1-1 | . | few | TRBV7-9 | CASTRVRGMNTEAFF | TGTGCCAGCACGAGGGTAAGAGGGATGAACACTGAAGCTTTCTTT